The entry below gives a single T cell receptor beta chain sequence along with its context. Its target is not known. The CDR3 sequence is 15 residues long. The junction had 5 bases not matched to a gene; V was cut back by 2 bases and J by 8 bases. The germline gives CDR1 SGHNT, CDR2 YYREEE (reference sequence). The sample originates from a study of cytomegalovirus exposure and HLA in healthy donors. Study-wide points: Later genetic work tied a missense DCLRE1C variant to beta-chain V and J trimming. It was around 160 TCR beta chains that were listed as cytomegalovirus-associated.

13 Jbeta primers and 60 Vbeta primers were used for the PCR. Authors' data handling: Later, an analysis found tens of millions of unique TCR beta chains, and approximately 10 million of these were shared. Sequenced by immunoSEQ multiplex PCR; TCRdb stores in-frame clones only, minus some. Clonal size and the V and J genes are those of that table, whereas D and trimming came from the DNA. The ten top clones account for less than 2.5%, within a sample of some 130,000 clones. The sample was PBMCs. V gene TRBV5-4 combines with J gene TRBJ1-6; 9 bases are a match to TRBD1. This clonotype was obtained from a woman between 55 and 75 years old in good health and CMV-seronegative. The CDR3 DNA follows: TGTGCCAGCAGCTTCCGGGACAGGGTCGATTCACCCCTCCACTTT. Amino acids: CASSFRDRVDSPLHF.